This T cell receptor beta chain emerged from a study of T cell responses to AZD1222 COVID-19 vaccine. Method: immunoSEQ multiplex PCR; TCRdb's copy keeps in-frame clones and lacks some. Altogether approximately 150,000 clones are present, nearly 90% being singletons, with the ten largest covering about 5%. The CDR3 spans 14 residues. V was shortened by 7 bases and J by 8 bases, with 20 bases between the two germline ends. CDR1 is MNHEY, CDR2 SVGAGI, per germline. This clone was counted only a few times. The chain links TRBV6-5 to TRBJ1-2, with a tentative D call TRBD1 (6 bases). The source is an adult in good health. The sample was peripheral blood, taken on day 0 of AZD1222 vaccination. The CDR3 here is CASNDPGGLRGYTF. CDR3 coding DNA: TGTGCCAGCAACGACCCGGGGGGGCTAAGAGGCTACACCTTC.